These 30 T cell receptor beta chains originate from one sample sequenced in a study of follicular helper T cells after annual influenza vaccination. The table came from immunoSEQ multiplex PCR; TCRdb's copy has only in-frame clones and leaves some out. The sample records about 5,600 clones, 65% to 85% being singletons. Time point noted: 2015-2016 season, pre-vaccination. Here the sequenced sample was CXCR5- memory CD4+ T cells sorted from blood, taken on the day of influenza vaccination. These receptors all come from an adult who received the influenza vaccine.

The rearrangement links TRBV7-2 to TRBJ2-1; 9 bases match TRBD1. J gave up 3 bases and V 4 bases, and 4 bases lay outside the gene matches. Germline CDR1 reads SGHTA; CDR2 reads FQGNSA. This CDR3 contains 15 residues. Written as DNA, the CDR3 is TGTGCCAGCAGCTACGGACAGGGGATCTACAATGAGCAGTTCTTC. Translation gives CASSYGQGIYNEQFF. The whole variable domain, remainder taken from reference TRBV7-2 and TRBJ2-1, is GAGVSQSPSNKVTEKGKDVELRCDPISGHTALYWYRQSLGQGLEFLIYFQGNSAPDKSGLPSDRFSAERTGGSVSTLTIQRTQQEDSAVYLCASSYGQGIYNEQFFGPGTRLTVL.

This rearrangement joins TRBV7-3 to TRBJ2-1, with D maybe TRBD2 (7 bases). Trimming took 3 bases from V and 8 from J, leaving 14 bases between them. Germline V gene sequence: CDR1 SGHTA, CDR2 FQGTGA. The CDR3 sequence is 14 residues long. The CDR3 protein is CASSFRGGGDEQFF. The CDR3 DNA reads TGTGCCAGCAGCTTTAGGGGGGGCGGGGATGAGCAGTTCTTC. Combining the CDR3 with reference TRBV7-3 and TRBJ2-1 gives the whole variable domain GAGVSQTPSNKVTEKGKYVELRCDPISGHTALYWYRQSLGQGPEFLIYFQGTGAADDSGLPNDRFFAVRPEGSVSTLKIQRTERGDSAVYLCASSFRGGGDEQFFGPGTRLTVL.

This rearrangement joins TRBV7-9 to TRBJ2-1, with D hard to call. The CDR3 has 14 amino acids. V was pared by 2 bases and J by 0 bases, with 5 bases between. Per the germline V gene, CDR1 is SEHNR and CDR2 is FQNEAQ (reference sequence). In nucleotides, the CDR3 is TGTGCCAGCAGCTTAAAGAGCTCCTACAATGAGCAGTTCTTC. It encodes CASSLKSSYNEQFF.

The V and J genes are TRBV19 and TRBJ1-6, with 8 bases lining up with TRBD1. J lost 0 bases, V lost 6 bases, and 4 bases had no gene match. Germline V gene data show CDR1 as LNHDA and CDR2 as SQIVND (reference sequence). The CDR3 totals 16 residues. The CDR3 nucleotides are TGTGCCAGTAGCCGACAGGGGAGCTCCTATAATTCACCCCTCCACTTT. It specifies CASSRQGSSYNSPLHF.

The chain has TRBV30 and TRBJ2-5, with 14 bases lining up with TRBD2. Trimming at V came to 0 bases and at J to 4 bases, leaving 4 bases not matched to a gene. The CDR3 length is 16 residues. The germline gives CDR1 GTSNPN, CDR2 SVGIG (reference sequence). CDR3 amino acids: CAWSVLTSGGGETQYF. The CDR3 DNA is TGTGCCTGGAGTGTCCTGACTAGCGGGGGGGGAGAGACCCAGTACTTC.

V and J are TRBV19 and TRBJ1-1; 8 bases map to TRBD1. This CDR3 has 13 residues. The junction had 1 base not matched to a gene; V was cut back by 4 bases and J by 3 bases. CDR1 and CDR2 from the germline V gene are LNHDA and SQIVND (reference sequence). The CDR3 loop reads CASSKDRDTEAFF. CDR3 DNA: TGTGCCAGTAGTAAGGACAGGGACACTGAAGCTTTCTTT.

CDR3 sequence (DNA): TGTGCCAGTAGTACCCGGACTAGCGGAATCTACAATGAGCAGTTCTTC. Protein: CASSTRTSGIYNEQFF. The chain joins TRBV19 to TRBJ2-1; 10 bases align to TRBD2. Trimming cost V 4 bases and J 3 bases; bases outside gene matches: 6. Germline loops: CDR1 LNHDA, CDR2 SQIVND (reference sequence). This CDR3 is 16 amino acids long. Supplemented by reference TRBV19 and TRBJ2-1, the full variable domain reads DGGITQSPKYLFRKEGQNVTLSCEQNLNHDAMYWYRQDPGQGLRLIYYSQIVNDFQKGDIAEGYSVSREKKESFPLTVTSAQKNPTAFYLCASSTRTSGIYNEQFFGPGTRLTVL.

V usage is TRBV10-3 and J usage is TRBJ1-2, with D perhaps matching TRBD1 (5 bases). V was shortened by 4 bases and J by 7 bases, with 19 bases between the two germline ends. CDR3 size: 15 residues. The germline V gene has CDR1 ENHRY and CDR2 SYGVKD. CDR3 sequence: CAISVRQGPVSGYTF. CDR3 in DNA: TGTGCCATCAGTGTACGCCAGGGCCCTGTGAGTGGCTACACCTTC.

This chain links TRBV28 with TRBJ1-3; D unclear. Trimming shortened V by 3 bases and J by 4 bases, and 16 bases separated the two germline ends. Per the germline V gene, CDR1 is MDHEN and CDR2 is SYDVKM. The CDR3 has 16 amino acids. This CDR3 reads CASSFGSRAAGNTIYF. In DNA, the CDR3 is TGTGCCAGCAGTTTCGGGTCTAGGGCCGCAGGAAACACCATATATTTT. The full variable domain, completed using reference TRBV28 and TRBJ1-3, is DVKVTQSSRYLVKRTGEKVFLECVQDMDHENMFWYRQDPGLGLRLIYFSYDVKMKEKGDIPEGYSVSREKKERFSLILESASTNQTSMYLCASSFGSRAAGNTIYFGEGSWLTVV.

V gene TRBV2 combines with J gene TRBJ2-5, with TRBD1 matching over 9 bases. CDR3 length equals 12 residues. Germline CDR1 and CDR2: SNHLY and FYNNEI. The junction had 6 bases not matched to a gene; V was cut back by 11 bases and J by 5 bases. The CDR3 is CASKGQGETQYF. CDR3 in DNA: TGTGCCTCAAAAGGACAGGGGGAGACCCAGTACTTC.

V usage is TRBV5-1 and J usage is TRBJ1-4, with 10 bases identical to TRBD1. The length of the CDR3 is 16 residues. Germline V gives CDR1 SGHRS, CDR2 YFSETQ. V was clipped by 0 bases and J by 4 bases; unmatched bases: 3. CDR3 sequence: CASSLGDRGLNEKLFF. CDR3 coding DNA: TGCGCCAGCAGCTTGGGGGACAGGGGACTTAATGAAAAACTGTTTTTT.

The chain's CDR3 is CASSWDRSNQPQHF. The CDR3 nucleotides read TGTGCCAGCAGCTGGGACAGGAGCAATCAGCCCCAGCATTTT. The rearrangement joins TRBV7-2 to TRBJ1-5; 8 bases map to TRBD1. The trim removed 4 bases at V and 1 base at J, leaving 0 bases unmatched. Germline V CDR1 and CDR2: SGHTA, FQGNSA. CDR3 length: 14 amino acids.

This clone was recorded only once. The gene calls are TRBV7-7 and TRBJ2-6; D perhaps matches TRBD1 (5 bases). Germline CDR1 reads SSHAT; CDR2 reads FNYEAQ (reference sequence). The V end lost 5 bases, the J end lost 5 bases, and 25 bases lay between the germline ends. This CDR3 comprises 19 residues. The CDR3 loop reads CASSQRGKCHKSRANVLTF. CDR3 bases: TGTGCCAGCAGCCAAAGGGGTAAGTGCCACAAAAGTCGGGCCAACGTCCTGACTTTC.

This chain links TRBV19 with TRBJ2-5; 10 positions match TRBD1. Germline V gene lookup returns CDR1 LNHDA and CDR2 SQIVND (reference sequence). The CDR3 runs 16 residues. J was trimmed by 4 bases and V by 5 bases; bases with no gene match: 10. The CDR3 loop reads CASSPLGQGTGETQYF. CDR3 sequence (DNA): TGTGCCAGTAGTCCCCTGGGACAGGGGACGGGAGAGACCCAGTACTTC.

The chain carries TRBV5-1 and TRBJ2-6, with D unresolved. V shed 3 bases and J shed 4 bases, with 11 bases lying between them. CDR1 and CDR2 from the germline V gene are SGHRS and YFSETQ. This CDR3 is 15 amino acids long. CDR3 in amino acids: CASSSQPTGANVLTF. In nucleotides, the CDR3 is TGCGCCAGCAGCTCTCAGCCCACGGGGGCCAACGTCCTGACTTTC.

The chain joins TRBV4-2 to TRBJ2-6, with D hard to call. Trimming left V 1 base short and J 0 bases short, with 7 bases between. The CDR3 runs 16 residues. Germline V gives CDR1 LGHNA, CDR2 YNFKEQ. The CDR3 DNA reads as TGTGCCAGCAGCCAAGGACGGAGCTCTGGGGCCAACGTCCTGACTTTC. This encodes CASSQGRSSGANVLTF.

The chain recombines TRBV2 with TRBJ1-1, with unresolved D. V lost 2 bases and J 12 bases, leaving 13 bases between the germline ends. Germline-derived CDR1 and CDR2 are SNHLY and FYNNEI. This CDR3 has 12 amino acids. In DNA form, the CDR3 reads TGTGCCAGCAGTGAATTGTCTCAGGAAACTTTCTTT. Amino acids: CASSELSQETFF.

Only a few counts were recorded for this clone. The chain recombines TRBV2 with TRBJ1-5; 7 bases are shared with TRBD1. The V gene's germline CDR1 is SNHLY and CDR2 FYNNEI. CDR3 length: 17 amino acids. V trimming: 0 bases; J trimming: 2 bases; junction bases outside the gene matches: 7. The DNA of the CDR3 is TGTGCCAGCAGTGAAGCCCGACAGGGTTCGGGCAATCAGCCCCAGCATTTT. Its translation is CASSEARQGSGNQPQHF.

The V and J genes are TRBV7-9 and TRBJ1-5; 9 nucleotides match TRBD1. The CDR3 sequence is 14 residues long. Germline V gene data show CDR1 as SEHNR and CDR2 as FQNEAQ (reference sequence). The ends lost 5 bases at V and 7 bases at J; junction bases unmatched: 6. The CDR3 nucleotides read TGTGCCAGCAGCGAGGGACAGGGAAGCCAGCCCCAGCATTTT. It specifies CASSEGQGSQPQHF.

The CDR3 loop is CASSFDRGAEAFF. CDR3 coding DNA: TGTGCCAGTAGTTTTGACAGGGGGGCTGAAGCTTTCTTT. This chain links TRBV19 with TRBJ1-1, with 9 bases aligning to TRBD1. This CDR3 is 13 amino acids long. The germline V gene encodes CDR1 LNHDA and CDR2 SQIVND (reference sequence). The ends lost 5 bases at V and 6 bases at J; junction bases unmatched: 4. Together with reference TRBV19 and TRBJ1-1, the CDR3 gives the full variable domain: DGGITQSPKYLFRKEGQNVTLSCEQNLNHDAMYWYRQDPGQGLRLIYYSQIVNDFQKGDIAEGYSVSREKKESFPLTVTSAQKNPTAFYLCASSFDRGAEAFFGQGTRLTVV.

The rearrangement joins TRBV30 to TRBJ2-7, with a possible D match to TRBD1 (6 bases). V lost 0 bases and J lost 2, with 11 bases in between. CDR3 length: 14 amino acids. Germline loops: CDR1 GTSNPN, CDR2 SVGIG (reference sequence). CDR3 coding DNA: TGTGCCTGGAGTGTAGATAGGGGGACCTACGAGCAGTACTTC. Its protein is CAWSVDRGTYEQYF.

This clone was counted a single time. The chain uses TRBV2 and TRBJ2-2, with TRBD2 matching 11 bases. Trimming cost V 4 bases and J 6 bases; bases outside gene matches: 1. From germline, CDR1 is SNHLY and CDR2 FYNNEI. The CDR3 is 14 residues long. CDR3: CASSVLAGAGELFF. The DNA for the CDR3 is TGTGCCAGCAGTGTACTAGCGGGGGCCGGGGAGCTGTTTTTT.

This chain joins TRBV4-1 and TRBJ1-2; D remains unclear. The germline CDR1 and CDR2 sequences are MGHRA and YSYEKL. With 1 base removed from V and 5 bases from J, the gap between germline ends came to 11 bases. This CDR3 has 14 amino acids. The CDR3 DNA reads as TGCGCCAGCAGCCAAGTGGGAGTCTCGTATGGCTACACCTTC. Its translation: CASSQVGVSYGYTF.

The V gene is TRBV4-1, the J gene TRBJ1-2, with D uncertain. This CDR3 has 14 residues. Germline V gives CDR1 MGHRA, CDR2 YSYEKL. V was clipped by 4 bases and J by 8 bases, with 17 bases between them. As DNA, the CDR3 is TGCGCCAGCAGCCGAGCGTCCGGCAGAGGGGGCTACACCTTC. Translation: CASSRASGRGGYTF.

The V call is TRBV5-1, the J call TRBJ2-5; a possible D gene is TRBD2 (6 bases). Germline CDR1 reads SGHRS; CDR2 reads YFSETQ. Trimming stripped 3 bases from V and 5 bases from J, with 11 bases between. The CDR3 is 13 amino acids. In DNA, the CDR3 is TGCGCCAGCAGCTCCACTAGCAGGGAGACCCAGTACTTC. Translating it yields CASSSTSRETQYF.

Here the CDR3 reads CASSIEQGYSNQPQHF. CDR3 DNA: TGTGCCAGTAGTATCGAACAGGGGTATAGCAATCAGCCCCAGCATTTT. The chain has TRBV19 and TRBJ1-5; 7 nucleotides align to TRBD1. V was clipped by 3 bases and J by 0 bases; unmatched bases: 5. The CDR3 extends over 16 amino acids. Germline values: CDR1 LNHDA, CDR2 SQIVND (reference sequence).

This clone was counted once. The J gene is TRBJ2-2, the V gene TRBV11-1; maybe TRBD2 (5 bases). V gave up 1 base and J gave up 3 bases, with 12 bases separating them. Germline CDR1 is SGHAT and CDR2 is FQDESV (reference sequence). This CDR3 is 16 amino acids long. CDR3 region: CASSLGSGSYTGELFF. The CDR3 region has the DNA TGTGCCAGCAGCTTAGGTTCGGGATCGTACACCGGGGAGCTGTTTTTT.

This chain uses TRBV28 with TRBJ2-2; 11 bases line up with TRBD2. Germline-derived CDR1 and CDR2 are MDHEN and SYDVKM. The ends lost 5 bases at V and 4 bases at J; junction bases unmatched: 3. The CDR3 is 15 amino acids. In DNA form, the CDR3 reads TGTGCCAGCAGTCCGACTAGCGGGATCACCGGGGAGCTGTTTTTT. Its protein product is CASSPTSGITGELFF.

CDR3: CASSYLADRNQPQHF. CDR3 nucleotides: TGTGCCAGCAGTTACTTGGCGGACCGCAATCAGCCCCAGCATTTT. This rearrangement joins TRBV6-6 to TRBJ1-5, with D uncertain. This CDR3 contains 15 residues. Trimming took off 1 base at V and 2 bases at J, with 9 bases between the two ends. Per germline, CDR1 MNHNY and CDR2 SVGAGI (reference sequence).

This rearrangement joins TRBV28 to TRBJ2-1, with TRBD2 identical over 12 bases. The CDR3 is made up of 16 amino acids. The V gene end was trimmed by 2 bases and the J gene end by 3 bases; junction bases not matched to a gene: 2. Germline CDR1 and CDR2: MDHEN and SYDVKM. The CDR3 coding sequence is TGTGCCAGCAGTTTACAACTAGCGGGAGGCTACAATGAGCAGTTCTTC. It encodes CASSLQLAGGYNEQFF.